Listed here are 3 T cell receptor beta chains from one sample, sequenced in a study of blood T cell repertoires in COVID-19. The repertoire was sequenced with immunoSEQ multiplex PCR; TCRdb's copy has only in-frame clones and lacks some. The table records 140,000 to 150,000 clones, roughly 90% of them present only once. The material sequenced was peripheral blood. The receptors were gathered from a human donor in a cohort sampled during active COVID-19.

The chain joins TRBV7-2 to TRBJ1-1; D is ambiguous. Germline values: CDR1 SGHTA, CDR2 FQGNSA. There are 12 residues in the CDR3. With 0 bases removed from V and 10 bases from J, the gap between germline ends came to 9 bases. The chain's CDR3 is CASSLASRGAFF. CDR3 nucleotide sequence: TGTGCCAGCAGCTTAGCCAGTCGGGGAGCTTTCTTT.

The rearrangement links TRBV4-3 to TRBJ2-3, with 10 positions matching TRBD1. This CDR3 spans 15 amino acids. Germline V gene lookup returns CDR1 LGHNA and CDR2 YSLEER. The ends lost 6 bases at V and 6 bases at J; junction bases unmatched: 9. CDR3 bases: TGCGCCAGCAGTCAGACAGGGGGCCCTTGGGATACGCAGTATTTT. This codes for CASSQTGGPWDTQYF.

This chain connects TRBV29-1 to TRBJ2-7; no clear D gene. V shed 4 bases and J shed 3 bases, with 13 bases lying between them. Germline V gene lookup returns CDR1 SQVTM and CDR2 ANQGSEA. This CDR3 comprises 13 residues. CDR3 sequence reads: CSVVPISYYEQYF. The DNA for the CDR3 is TGCAGCGTTGTCCCGATCAGTTACTACGAGCAGTACTTC.